This T cell receptor (beta chain) was found in a study of shared clonotypes between healthy human individuals. When replicate PCRs were run on sorted subsets, they used about 200 ng DNA, about 30,000 T cell genomes. Profiling relied on immunoSEQ multiplex PCR, and the TCRdb table lists in-frame clones only, not all of them. The table shows around 340,000 clones, with less than 75% occurring only once. There are 13 residues in the CDR3. In germline, CDR1 is MNHEY, CDR2 SMNVEV (reference sequence). V was shortened by 2 bases and J by 3 bases, with 7 bases between the two germline ends. In this sample, this clone turned up once.

V gene TRBV27 combines with J gene TRBJ2-5, with no clear D. The sequence came from a man aged 30 to 45 in good health. The source material was memory CD4+ T cells sorted from blood. Regarding subset: CD45RA-negative fraction. This CDR3 is CASSLGPKETQYF. DNA of the CDR3: TGTGCCAGCAGTTTAGGTCCTAAAGAGACCCAGTACTTC.